The 25 T cell receptor beta chains reported below all come from one sample, sequenced in a study of blood T cell repertoires in COVID-19. This table comes from immunoSEQ multiplex PCR, and its TCRdb copy is limited to in-frame clones, with some not included. The data show roughly 260,000 clones, more than 80% seen once. The sequencing input was peripheral blood. The origin of the receptors is a woman aged 35 to 49 with acute or convalescent COVID-19.

The V gene is TRBV30, the J gene TRBJ2-3; possible D gene TRBD2, 6 bases. The CDR3 is made up of 14 amino acids. Germline loops: CDR1 GTSNPN, CDR2 SVGIG (reference sequence). V dropped 1 base and J dropped 0 bases, with 8 bases sitting between them. The CDR3 reads CAWSGGTSTDTQYF. The CDR3 DNA follows: TGTGCCTGGAGTGGGGGGACTAGCACAGATACGCAGTATTTT.

V is TRBV7-9 and J is TRBJ2-3; D is uncertain. The CDR3 runs to 14 residues. Trimming pared 4 bases from V and 1 base from J, leaving 9 bases between. Per the germline V gene, CDR1 is SEHNR and CDR2 is FQNEAQ (reference sequence). The CDR3 spells CASSYGEGTDTQYF. The CDR3 DNA reads TGTGCCAGCAGCTACGGTGAAGGCACAGATACGCAGTATTTT.

DNA of the CDR3: TGTGCCAGCAGACCCCCCCGGGGTGAAGCTTTCTTT. It translates to CASRPPRGEAFF. The chain carries TRBV28 and TRBJ1-1; the D is unclear. The CDR3 consists of 12 residues. The V and J ends lost 6 bases and 7 bases respectively, with 12 bases between them. Germline CDR1 reads MDHEN; CDR2 reads SYDVKM.

J is TRBJ1-1 and V is TRBV4-1; D remains unclear. The CDR3 has 14 amino acids. V was clipped by 3 bases and J by 1 base, with 9 bases between them. Germline V gives CDR1 MGHRA, CDR2 YSYEKL. The CDR3 reads CASSQWARNTEAFF. CDR3 bases: TGCGCCAGCAGCCAGTGGGCCAGGAACACTGAAGCTTTCTTT.

J is TRBJ1-1 and V is TRBV30; TRBD1 agrees at 9 bases. Germline CDR1 GTSNPN, CDR2 SVGIG (reference sequence). This CDR3 is built from 13 residues. V gave up 0 bases and J gave up 5 bases; unmatched junction bases: 1. The CDR3 DNA reads as TGTGCCTGGAGTGTACAGGGGGCTACTGAAGCTTTCTTT. Translated, it gives CAWSVQGATEAFF. The full variable domain, completed using reference TRBV30 and TRBJ1-1, is SQTIHQWPATLVQPVGSPLSLECTVEGTSNPNLYWYRQAAGRGLQLLFYSVGIGQISSEVPQNLSASRPQDRQFILSSKKLLLSDSGFYLCAWSVQGATEAFFGQGTRLTVV.

This clone was seen a single time. The chain combines TRBV24-1 with TRBJ1-2; a weak D match, TRBD1 (5 bases). Germline V gene data show CDR1 as KGHDR and CDR2 as SFDVKD. This CDR3 has 13 amino acids. V gave up 7 bases and J gave up 4 bases, with 12 bases separating them. CDR3 loop: CATRRETVYGYTF. CDR3 DNA sequence: TGTGCCACCAGACGGGAGACAGTCTATGGCTACACCTTC.

The CDR3 DNA sequence: TGTGCCAGCAGCGTTACCAGGGGGCTAGGAAATGAAAAACTGTTTTTT. Translation gives CASSVTRGLGNEKLFF. The rearrangement links TRBV2 to TRBJ1-4; 8 bases are shared with TRBD1. V shed 6 bases, J shed 5 bases, and the junction held 11 bases outside the gene matches. Germline values: CDR1 SNHLY, CDR2 FYNNEI. This CDR3 comprises 16 residues. Full variable domain (rest looked up from reference TRBV2 and TRBJ1-4): EPEVTQTPSHQVTQMGQEVILRCVPISNHLYFYWYRQILGQKVEFLVSFYNNEISEKSEIFDDQFSVERPDGSNFTLKIRSTKLEDSAMYFCASSVTRGLGNEKLFFGSGTQLSVL.

This chain uses TRBV3-1 (or the pseudogene TRBV3-2) with TRBJ2-5, with 9 bases matching TRBD2. V shed 3 bases, J shed 5 bases, and the junction held 7 bases outside the gene matches. Per germline, CDR1 LGHDT and CDR2 YNNKEL (reference sequence). CDR3 length equals 15 residues. CDR3 bases: TGTGCCAGCAGCCATTTCCTAGCGGGGCAGGAGACCCAGTACTTC. Translation gives CASSHFLAGQETQYF.

The chain links TRBV6-5 to TRBJ1-2; D gene uncertain. The CDR3 has 14 amino acids. Germline assignment: CDR1 MNHEY and CDR2 SVGAGI. The V end was cut by 8 bases, the J end by 1 base, with 14 bases between. This chain's CDR3 is CASASHDLNYGYTF. In nucleotides, the CDR3 is TGTGCCAGCGCGAGCCACGATCTTAACTATGGCTACACCTTC.

The V gene is TRBV3-1 (or the pseudogene TRBV3-2), the J gene TRBJ2-1; 10 bases align to TRBD2. Germline loops: CDR1 LGHDT, CDR2 YNNKEL (reference sequence). V shed 4 bases, J shed 6 bases, and the junction held 6 bases outside the gene matches. This CDR3 region has 15 residues. The CDR3 DNA reads TGTGCCAGCAGCCGAGCGGGGGGGCCCCTCAATGAGCAGTTCTTC. This codes for CASSRAGGPLNEQFF.

This sequence joins TRBV3-1 (or the pseudogene TRBV3-2) and TRBJ1-2; D may be TRBD1 (5 bases). V lost 5 bases and J lost 0, with 19 bases in between. The CDR3 has 17 amino acids. CDR1 and CDR2 from the germline V gene are LGHDT and YNNKEL (reference sequence). The CDR3: CASSAQARALSNYGYTF. CDR3 coding DNA: TGTGCCAGCAGCGCCCAGGCCAGGGCCTTATCTAACTATGGCTACACCTTC.

V gene TRBV28 combines with J gene TRBJ1-2; 9 bases agree with TRBD1. CDR1 and CDR2 (germline): MDHEN, SYDVKM. The CDR3 consists of 14 residues. J lost 4 bases, V lost 7 bases, and 7 bases had no gene match. The CDR3 protein is CASMNPGQGYGYTF. DNA for the CDR3: TGTGCCAGCATGAATCCGGGACAGGGCTATGGCTACACCTTC.

This sequence joins TRBV30 and TRBJ1-1; D not resolved. The germline gives CDR1 GTSNPN, CDR2 SVGIG (reference sequence). V was trimmed by 0 bases and J by 3 bases, leaving 8 bases between them. The CDR3 is 13 residues long. The CDR3 sequence is CAWSVNSYTEAFF. The CDR3 DNA sequence: TGTGCCTGGAGTGTCAACAGCTACACTGAAGCTTTCTTT.

The chain employs TRBV3-1 (or the pseudogene TRBV3-2) and TRBJ2-5; no clear D gene. The CDR3 consists of 12 residues. V lost 3 bases, J lost 2 bases, and 4 bases lay in between. Germline CDR1 and CDR2: LGHDT and YNNKEL (reference sequence). The CDR3 nucleotides are TGTGCCAGCAGCCACCCACAAGAGACCCAGTACTTC. Encoded protein: CASSHPQETQYF.

This sequence joins TRBV24-1 and TRBJ2-1; TRBD2 matches 12 bases. Germline trimming cut 4 bases from V and 4 bases from J; bases unmatched to any gene: 4. This CDR3 is built from 16 residues. Germline assignment: CDR1 KGHDR and CDR2 SFDVKD. The CDR3 spells CATSDGLAGLYNEQFF. The CDR3 DNA sequence: TGTGCCACCAGTGACGGACTAGCGGGATTATACAATGAGCAGTTCTTC.

This clone was seen only once. V usage is TRBV19 and J usage is TRBJ1-3, with D possibly TRBD1 on 5 matching bases. The CDR3 runs to 15 residues. Germline-derived CDR1 and CDR2 are LNHDA and SQIVND (reference sequence). Trimming stripped 3 bases from V and 3 bases from J, with 12 bases between. CDR3 in DNA: TGTGCCAGTAGTATCCCGACAGTCAGTGGAAACACCATATATTTT. Translation gives CASSIPTVSGNTIYF.

This chain uses TRBV9 with TRBJ1-3; tentatively, D is TRBD1 (5 bases). V lost 5 bases and J 3 bases, leaving 24 bases between the germline ends. Germline V lookup: CDR1 SGDLS, CDR2 YYNGEE. This CDR3 contains 18 residues. Written as DNA, the CDR3 is TGTGCCAGCAGACATCCAGCCCGGGGGTCCAGTAGTGGAAACACCATATATTTT. Protein sequence: CASRHPARGSSSGNTIYF. The full variable domain, its missing parts supplied by reference TRBV9 and TRBJ1-3, is DSGVTQTPKHLITATGQRVTLRCSPRSGDLSVYWYQQSLDQGLQFLIQYYNGEERAKGNILERFSAQQFPDLHSELNLSSLELGDSALYFCASRHPARGSSSGNTIYFGEGSWLTVV.

The chain combines TRBV7-8 with TRBJ1-2; unclear D gene. CDR3 size: 13 residues. Germline V gene sequence: CDR1 SGHVS, CDR2 FQNEAQ. The V end was cut by 5 bases, the J end by 2 bases, with 9 bases between. This CDR3 reads CASSPRGNYGYTF. CDR3 nucleotides: TGTGCCAGCAGCCCCCGCGGCAACTATGGCTACACCTTC.

J is TRBJ2-7 and V is TRBV5-6; 7 bases line up with TRBD1. The ends lost 6 bases at V and 1 base at J; junction bases unmatched: 10. CDR3 length equals 15 residues. Germline-derived CDR1 and CDR2 are SGHDT and YYEEEE. The CDR3 loop reads CASTKDRVRSYEQYV. CDR3 nucleotide sequence: TGTGCCAGCACGAAAGACAGGGTGAGGTCCTACGAGCAGTACGTC.

This clone was recorded only once. The gene calls are TRBV6-2 or TRBV6-3 and TRBJ2-5, with TRBD2 identical over 8 bases. Germline trimming cut 6 bases from V and 2 bases from J; bases unmatched to any gene: 8. Germline CDR1 and CDR2: MNHEY and SVGEGT. This CDR3 contains 15 residues. The chain's CDR3 is CASSTLLAAQETQYF. Here the CDR3 DNA reads TGTGCCAGCAGCACGCTACTAGCGGCTCAAGAGACCCAGTACTTC.

This chain connects TRBV9 to TRBJ2-1; 8 nucleotides match TRBD2. The CDR3 totals 16 residues. Trimming took 3 bases from V and 0 from J; bases not matched to a gene: 5. Looked up from germline, CDR1 is SGDLS and CDR2 is YYNGEE. This CDR3 is CASSEGLVNSYNEQFF. As DNA, the CDR3 is TGTGCCAGCAGCGAGGGACTAGTAAACTCCTACAATGAGCAGTTCTTC.

This rearrangement joins TRBV27 to TRBJ1-1, with 8 bases matching TRBD1. The CDR3 spans 12 residues. The germline gives CDR1 MNHEY, CDR2 SMNVEV (reference sequence). The J segment lost 10 bases and the V segment lost 3 bases, leaving 4 bases of the junction unmatched. The CDR3 loop is CASSFPRGRAFF. The CDR3 DNA is TGTGCCAGCAGTTTCCCCAGGGGGCGAGCTTTCTTT.

This rearrangement joins TRBV18 to TRBJ2-1; TRBD2 agrees at 7 bases. The CDR3 covers 16 residues. Germline-derived CDR1 and CDR2 are KGHSH and LQKENI. The V and J ends lost 0 bases and 2 bases, in that order; junction bases with no gene match: 4. CDR3 residues: CASSPPLRGAYNEQFF. The CDR3 nucleotides read TGTGCCAGCTCACCACCGCTACGGGGGGCCTACAATGAGCAGTTCTTC.

The CDR3 nucleotides are TGTGCCAGCGGAGGACTAGCTGGGGCCAACGTCCTGACTTTC. Protein product: CASGGLAGANVLTF. V is TRBV27 and J is TRBJ2-6; TRBD2 aligns across 7 bases. The CDR3 has 14 residues. Germline V gene data show CDR1 as MNHEY and CDR2 as SMNVEV (reference sequence). Unmatched junction bases numbered 3, after V lost 8 bases and J lost 2 bases.

This clone has ten or more counts. The chain recombines TRBV21-1 with TRBJ2-7; no DNA check was done on the table's D call, TRBD1. TRBV21-1 is a listed pseudogene. The CDR3 is 14 residues long. The DNA of the CDR3 is TGTGCCAGTGCCACGGACAGGGGGCGCCTCGAGCAGTACGTC. This encodes CASATDRGRLEQYV.